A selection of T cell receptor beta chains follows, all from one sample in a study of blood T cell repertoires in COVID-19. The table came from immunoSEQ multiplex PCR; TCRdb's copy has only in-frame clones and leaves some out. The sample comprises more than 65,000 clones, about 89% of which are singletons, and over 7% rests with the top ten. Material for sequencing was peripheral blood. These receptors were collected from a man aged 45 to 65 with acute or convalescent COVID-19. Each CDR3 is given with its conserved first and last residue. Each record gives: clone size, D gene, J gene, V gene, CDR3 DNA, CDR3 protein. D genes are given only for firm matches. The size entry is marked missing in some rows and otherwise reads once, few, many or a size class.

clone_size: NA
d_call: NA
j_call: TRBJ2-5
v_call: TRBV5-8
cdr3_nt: TGTGCCACCAATGGGCGTACAGGCGGTGAAACCCAGTACTTC
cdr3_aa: CATNGRTGGETQYF

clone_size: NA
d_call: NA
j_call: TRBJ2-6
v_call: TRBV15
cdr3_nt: TGTGCCTTTAGCCACTCTGGGGCCAACGTCCTGACTTTC
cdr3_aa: CAFSHSGANVLTF

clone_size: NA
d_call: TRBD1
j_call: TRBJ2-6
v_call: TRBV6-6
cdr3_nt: TGTGCCAGCAGGAGCCAGGGGGCGACTGGGGCCAACGTCCTGACTTTC
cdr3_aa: CASRSQGATGANVLTF

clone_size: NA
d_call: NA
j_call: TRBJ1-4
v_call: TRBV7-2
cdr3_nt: TGTGCCAGCAGCCTAGACAGTGCAACTAATGAAAAACTGTTTTTT
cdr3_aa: CASSLDSATNEKLFF

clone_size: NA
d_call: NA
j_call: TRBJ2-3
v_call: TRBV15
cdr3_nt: TGTGCCACCAGCAGCATTAATGCGGCGGTAGATACGCAGTATTTT
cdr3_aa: CATSSINAAVDTQYF

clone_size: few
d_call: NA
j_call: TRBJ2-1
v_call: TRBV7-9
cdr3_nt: TGTGCCAGCAGCTTAGGGGTCGGCGGGCCCCCCTACAATGAGCAGTTCTTC
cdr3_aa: CASSLGVGGPPYNEQFF

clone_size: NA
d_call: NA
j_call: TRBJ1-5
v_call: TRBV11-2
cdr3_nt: TGTGCCAGCAGCTTAGATCGGGGTTATCAGCCCCAGCATTTT
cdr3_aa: CASSLDRGYQPQHF

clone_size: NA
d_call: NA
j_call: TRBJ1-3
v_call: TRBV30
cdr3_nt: TGTGCCTGGAGAGTTCCAGGGCAGGGTGGAAACACCATATATTTT
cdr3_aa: CAWRVPGQGGNTIYF

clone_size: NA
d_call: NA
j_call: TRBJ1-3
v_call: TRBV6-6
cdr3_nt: TGTGCCAGCAGTCGAACCACGGCTGGAAACACCATATATTTT
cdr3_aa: CASSRTTAGNTIYF

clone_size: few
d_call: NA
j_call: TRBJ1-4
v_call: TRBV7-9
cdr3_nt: TGTGCCAGCAGCTTAGGGGAGATCAATGAAAAACTGTTTTTT
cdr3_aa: CASSLGEINEKLFF

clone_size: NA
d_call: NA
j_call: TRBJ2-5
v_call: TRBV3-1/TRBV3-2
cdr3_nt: TGTGCCAGCAGCCAAGTTGGTGGTAGCGCACTAGTACAAGAGACCCAGTACTTC
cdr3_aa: CASSQVGGSALVQETQYF

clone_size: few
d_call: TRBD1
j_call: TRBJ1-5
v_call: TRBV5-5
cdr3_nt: TGTGCCAGCAGCTGGGGACAGGGAAATCAGCCCCAGCATTTT
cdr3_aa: CASSWGQGNQPQHF

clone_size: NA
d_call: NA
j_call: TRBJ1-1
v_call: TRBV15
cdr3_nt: TGTGCCACCAGCAGACCCCAGGCTAATCATCTGAACACTGAAGCTTTCTTT
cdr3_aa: CATSRPQANHLNTEAFF

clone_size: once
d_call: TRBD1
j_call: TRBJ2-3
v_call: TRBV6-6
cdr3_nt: TGTGCCAGCAGCATCCCGGGACAGGGGGCAGATACGCAGTATTTT
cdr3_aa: CASSIPGQGADTQYF

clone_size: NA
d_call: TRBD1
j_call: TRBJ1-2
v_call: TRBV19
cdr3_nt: TGTGCCAGTAGTATGGGACAGGGATCGAATGGCTACACCTTC
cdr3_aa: CASSMGQGSNGYTF

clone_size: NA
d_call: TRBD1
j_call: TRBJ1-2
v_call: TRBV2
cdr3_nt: TGTGCCAGCAGTGCCTCGACAGGGGTTTATGGCTACACCTTC
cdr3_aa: CASSASTGVYGYTF

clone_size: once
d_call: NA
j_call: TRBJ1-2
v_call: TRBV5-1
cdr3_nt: TGCGCCAGCAGCTTGACCGTAGGGGATTACGATGGCTACACCTTC
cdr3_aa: CASSLTVGDYDGYTF

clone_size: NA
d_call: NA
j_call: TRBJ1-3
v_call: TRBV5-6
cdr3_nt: TGTGCCAGCAGCTTCCCAGGGGTAGGAAACACCATATATTTT
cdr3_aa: CASSFPGVGNTIYF

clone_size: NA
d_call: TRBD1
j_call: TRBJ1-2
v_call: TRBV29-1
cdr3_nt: TGCAGCGTTGTACCAGGGGGCCGGAATGGCTACACCTTC
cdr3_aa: CSVVPGGRNGYTF

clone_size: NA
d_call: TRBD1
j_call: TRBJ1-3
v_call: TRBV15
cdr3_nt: TGTGCCACCAGCAGAGACTACAGGGGGCGGGCTGGAAACACCATATATTTT
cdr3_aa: CATSRDYRGRAGNTIYF

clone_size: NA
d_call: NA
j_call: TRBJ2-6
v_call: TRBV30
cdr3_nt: TGTGCCTGGCTCTACCGGGACACCTACTCTGGGGCCAACGTCCTGACTTTC
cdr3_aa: CAWLYRDTYSGANVLTF

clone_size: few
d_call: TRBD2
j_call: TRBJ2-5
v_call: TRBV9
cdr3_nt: TGTGCCAGCAGCGTATTCCAGGGCGCTAGCGGGGGGTACCAAGAGACCCAGTACTTC
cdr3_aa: CASSVFQGASGGYQETQYF

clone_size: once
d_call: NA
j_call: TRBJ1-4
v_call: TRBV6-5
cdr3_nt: TGTGCCAGCAGGACGGACTATAATGAAAAACTGTTTTTT
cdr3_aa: CASRTDYNEKLFF

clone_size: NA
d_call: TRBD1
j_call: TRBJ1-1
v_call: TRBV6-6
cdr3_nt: TGTGCCAGCTTGGGACAGGGACACACTGAAGCTTTCTTT
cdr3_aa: CASLGQGHTEAFF

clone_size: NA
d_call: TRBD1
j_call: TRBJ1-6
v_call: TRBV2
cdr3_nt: TGTGCCAGACAACGACAGGGCCCCAATTCACCCCTCCACTTT
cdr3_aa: CARQRQGPNSPLHF

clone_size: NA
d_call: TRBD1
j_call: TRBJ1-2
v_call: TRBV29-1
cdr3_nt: TGCAGCGTTAGAGAGATCGGGACAGGGGGTTACGGCTACACCTTC
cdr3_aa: CSVREIGTGGYGYTF

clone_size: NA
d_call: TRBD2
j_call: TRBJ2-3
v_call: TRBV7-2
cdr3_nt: TGTGCCAGCAGCTTCCTATCTAGCGGGGGGAGGGCAGATACGCAGTATTTT
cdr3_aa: CASSFLSSGGRADTQYF

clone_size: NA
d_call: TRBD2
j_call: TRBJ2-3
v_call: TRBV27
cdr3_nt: TGTGCCAGCAGTCCGCGGGGGGGCAAGACAGATACGCAGTATTTT
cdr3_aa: CASSPRGGKTDTQYF

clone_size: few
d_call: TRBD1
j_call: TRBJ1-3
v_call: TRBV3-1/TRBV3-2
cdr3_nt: TGTGCCAGCAACCAAGGGGGGACAGGGAGGAACACCATATATTTT
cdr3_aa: CASNQGGTGRNTIYF

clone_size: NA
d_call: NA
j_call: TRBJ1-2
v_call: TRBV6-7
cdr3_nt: TGTGCCAGCAGTTACTCGGCTGCTAACTATGGCTACACCTTC
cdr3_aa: CASSYSAANYGYTF